This entry lists 9 T cell receptor beta chains sequenced from one sample in a study of T cell responses to AZD1222 COVID-19 vaccine. The protocol was immunoSEQ multiplex PCR, while the TCRdb copy is restricted to in-frame clones and leaves out a portion. Of about 150,000 clones in the sample, 80% to 90% are singletons; the top ten hold about 4.7%. The sample consisted of peripheral blood, taken on day 0 of AZD1222 vaccination. These receptors all come from an adult in good health.

The chain has TRBV6-5 and TRBJ2-1; TRBD1 matches 9 bases. This CDR3 is built from 15 residues. J was trimmed by 12 bases and V by 1 base; bases with no gene match: 10. Germline V gene data show CDR1 as MNHEY and CDR2 as SVGAGI. The CDR3 DNA reads TGTGCCAGCAGTTACTGGACAGGGGCCTTGGGCGGGCAGTTCTTC. This encodes CASSYWTGALGGQFF.

This rearrangement joins TRBV6-5 to TRBJ2-7, with a tentative D call TRBD1 (6 bases). V lost 7 bases to trimming and J lost 2 bases, with 15 bases between them. The CDR3 extends over 14 amino acids. Germline lookup yields CDR1 MNHEY and CDR2 SVGAGI. The CDR3 sequence: CASNAGTYPYEQYF. CDR3 sequence (DNA): TGTGCCAGCAATGCCGGGACATATCCCTACGAGCAGTACTTC.

The CDR3: CASSGGQTSNEQFF. The CDR3 region has the DNA TGCGCCAGCAGCGGCGGACAGACCAGCAATGAGCAGTTCTTC. The rearrangement uses TRBV5-1 and TRBJ2-1; D is perhaps TRBD1 (6 bases). V gave up 4 bases and J gave up 6 bases, with 14 bases separating them. Germline CDR1 and CDR2: SGHRS and YFSETQ. CDR3 length: 14 amino acids.

The rearrangement links TRBV27 to TRBJ1-5, with 8 positions matching TRBD1. The CDR3 has 16 residues. J gave up 0 bases and V 6 bases, and 7 bases lay outside the gene matches. Germline values: CDR1 MNHEY, CDR2 SMNVEV (reference sequence). CDR3 bases: TGTGCCAGCAGGTTACAGGGGGGATATAGCAATCAGCCCCAGCATTTT. Protein sequence: CASRLQGGYSNQPQHF.

The chain couples TRBV7-2 to TRBJ2-3; D possibly corresponds to TRBD2 (6 bases). The germline V gene has CDR1 SGHTA and CDR2 FQGNSA. The CDR3 spans 13 residues. V was trimmed by 0 bases and J by 15 bases, leaving 16 bases between them. This chain's CDR3 is CASSLARGGMGYF. CDR3 DNA: TGTGCCAGCAGCTTAGCGCGGGGCGGGATGGGATATTTT.

The gene calls are TRBV5-1 and TRBJ1-1, with 8 bases that match TRBD1. V was clipped by 4 bases and J by 7 bases; unmatched bases: 9. The CDR3 runs 14 residues. From germline, CDR1 is SGHRS and CDR2 YFSETQ. CDR3 coding DNA: TGCGCCAGCAGCCCGGACAGGGTAATCGGTGAAGCTTTCTTT. This codes for CASSPDRVIGEAFF.

V and J are TRBV28 and TRBJ1-1; 9 nucleotides align to TRBD1. The CDR3 is 14 residues long. The germline gives CDR1 MDHEN, CDR2 SYDVKM. Losses at the gene ends were 6 bases for V and 5 bases for J; bases not matched to a gene: 7. The CDR3: CASSPTGGWTEAFF. The CDR3 DNA sequence: TGTGCCAGCAGCCCTACAGGGGGCTGGACTGAAGCTTTCTTT. Variable domain in full (rest from reference TRBV28 and TRBJ1-1): DVKVTQSSRYLVKRTGEKVFLECVQDMDHENMFWYRQDPGLGLRLIYFSYDVKMKEKGDIPEGYSVSREKKERFSLILESASTNQTSMYLCASSPTGGWTEAFFGQGTRLTVV.

The chain links TRBV18 to TRBJ1-1; 8 bases map to TRBD1. Germline trimming cut 3 bases from V and 1 base from J; bases unmatched to any gene: 7. CDR1 and CDR2 (germline): KGHSH, LQKENI. CDR3 length: 16 amino acids. The CDR3 coding sequence is TGTGCCAGCTCACCCCTCCGGACAGGGAAGAACACTGAAGCTTTCTTT. Its translation: CASSPLRTGKNTEAFF. Based on the CDR3 plus reference TRBV18 and TRBJ1-1, the full variable domain is NAGVMQNPRHLVRRRGQEARLRCSPMKGHSHVYWYRQLPEEGLKFMVYLQKENIIDESGMPKERFSAEFPKEGPSILRIQQVVRGDSAAYFCASSPLRTGKNTEAFFGQGTRLTVV.

V is TRBV18 and J is TRBJ2-2, with 8 positions matching TRBD2. J lost 6 bases, V lost 4 bases, and 13 bases had no gene match. Germline V lookup: CDR1 KGHSH, CDR2 LQKENI. The CDR3 has 17 residues. In DNA, the CDR3 is TGTGCCAGCTCACTTGGACTCGGACTAGCCCACCCCGGGGAGCTGTTTTTT. This codes for CASSLGLGLAHPGELFF.